The rows below give T cell receptor beta chains drawn from one sample of a study of cytomegalovirus exposure and HLA in healthy donors. Generated by immunoSEQ multiplex PCR, the TCRdb table keeps only in-frame clones and is missing some. The table has 100,000 to 140,000 clones, roughly 80% seen once. The sequencing input was PBMCs. These receptors all stem from a man aged 30-40 years in good health and CMV-seronegative. CDR3s include the opening cysteine and the closing phenylalanine or tryptophan. The order of the fields is clone size, V gene, J gene, D gene, CDR3 length, CDR3 protein, CDR3 DNA. D genes are given only for firm matches. Rows give clone size only sometimes, using once, few, many, or a class for an expanded clone.

>NA|TRBV5-1|TRBJ1-1|NA|15
CASSLGGDPNTEAFF
TGCGCCAGCAGCTTAGGGGGGGATCCGAACACTGAAGCTTTCTTT
>NA|TRBV4-1|TRBJ2-1|TRBD2|15
CASSHPVVGGSEQFF
TGCGCCAGCAGCCACCCTGTGGTGGGGGGGAGTGAGCAGTTCTTC
>NA|TRBV11-2|TRBJ2-3|TRBD2|16
CASSLLGLAGVDTQYF
TGTGCCAGCAGCTTACTAGGACTAGCGGGGGTAGATACGCAGTATTTT
>few|TRBV29-1|TRBJ1-1|TRBD1|11
CSVSHRGEAFF
TGCAGCGTTAGTCACAGGGGCGAAGCTTTCTTT
>NA|TRBV2|TRBJ2-7|TRBD1|16
CASTHQGTGATYEQYF
TGTGCCAGCACACATCAAGGGACAGGCGCCACCTACGAGCAGTACTTC
>NA|TRBV18|TRBJ2-7|NA|12
CASSPGRDEQYF
TGTGCCAGCTCACCAGGCAGGGACGAGCAGTACTTC
>few|TRBV28|TRBJ1-1|NA|15
CASTGRVEVNTEAFF
TGTGCCAGCACAGGGAGGGTTGAGGTGAACACTGAAGCTTTCTTT
>NA|TRBV7-9|TRBJ1-4|NA|14
CASAAVTTNEKLFF
TGTGCCAGCGCGGCAGTTACAACTAATGAAAAACTGTTTTTT
>NA|TRBV29-1|TRBJ1-1|NA|14
CSVDRTTPNTEAFF
TGCAGCGTTGACAGAACAACCCCCAACACTGAAGCTTTCTTT
>NA|TRBV2|TRBJ2-1|TRBD2|15
CASSPQVLAVVEQFF
TGTGCCAGCAGTCCCCAGGTTCTAGCGGTAGTCGAGCAGTTCTTC
>NA|TRBV15|TRBJ1-1|NA|13
CATSRDVATEAFF
TGTGCCACCAGCCGCGACGTAGCCACTGAAGCTTTCTTT
>NA|TRBV5-1|TRBJ2-5|NA|12
CASSPSQETQYF
TGCGCCAGCAGCCCCTCCCAAGAGACCCAGTACTTC
>NA|TRBV5-4|TRBJ2-2|NA|15
CASSLGRGATGELFF
TGTGCCAGCAGCTTGGGCAGGGGGGCCACCGGGGAGCTGTTTTTT
>NA|TRBV30|TRBJ2-3|NA|15
CAWSVSRVGTDTQYF
TGTGCCTGGAGTGTATCGAGGGTTGGGACAGATACGCAGTATTTT
>NA|TRBV6-4|TRBJ1-1|TRBD1|12
CASRGDRGKAFF
TGTGCCAGCAGGGGGGACAGGGGGAAAGCTTTCTTT
>once|TRBV30|TRBJ1-2|NA|13
CAWSAGGSYGYTF
TGTGCCTGGAGCGCTGGGGGGTCTTATGGCTACACCTTC
>NA|TRBV6-1|TRBJ2-7|TRBD2|13
CASSDSGGYEQYF
TGTGCCAGCAGTGATAGCGGGGGCTACGAGCAGTACTTC
>NA|TRBV20-1|TRBJ2-7|NA|11
CSANYRDEQYF
TGCAGTGCTAACTACAGGGACGAGCAGTACTTC
>NA|TRBV13|TRBJ2-1|NA|12
CASSLAVDEQFF
TGTGCCAGCAGCTTAGCCGTCGATGAGCAGTTCTTC
>NA|TRBV29-1|TRBJ2-3|TRBD1|13
CSVGTGSTDTQYF
TGCAGCGTTGGGACAGGGAGCACAGATACGCAGTATTTT
>NA|TRBV7-9|TRBJ2-2|NA|14
CASSPRRVTGELFF
TGTGCCAGCAGTCCACGTCGGGTCACCGGGGAGCTGTTTTTT
>NA|TRBV5-1|TRBJ2-7|TRBD2|14
CASSLWTSGNEQYF
TGCGCCAGCAGCTTGTGGACTAGCGGAAACGAGCAGTACTTC
>NA|TRBV6-5|TRBJ2-5|NA|13
CASSYAPGETQYF
TGTGCCAGCAGTTACGCCCCGGGAGAGACCCAGTACTTC
>NA|TRBV4-1|TRBJ2-1|NA|14
CASSQYIRDNEQFF
TGCGCCAGCAGCCAATATATTAGAGACAATGAGCAGTTCTTC
>NA|TRBV7-2|TRBJ2-2|NA|14
CASSQSRVTGELFF
TGTGCCAGCAGCCAATCCAGGGTGACCGGGGAGCTGTTTTTT
>NA|TRBV5-1|TRBJ1-4|TRBD1|14
CASSLEGAPGKLFF
TGCGCCAGCAGCTTGGAGGGGGCCCCCGGGAAACTGTTTTTT
>NA|TRBV5-1|TRBJ2-1|NA|16
CASSPREGGSYNEQFF
TGCGCCAGCAGCCCCAGGGAGGGGGGGTCCTACAATGAGCAGTTCTTC
>NA|TRBV27|TRBJ2-3|TRBD2|14
CASSLRLATDTQYF
TGTGCCAGCAGTCTACGACTAGCCACAGATACGCAGTATTTT
>NA|TRBV21-1|TRBJ2-7|NA|15
CASSKESGKGYEQYF
TGTGCCAGCAGCAAAGAGTCCGGGAAAGGTTACGAGCAGTACTTC
>NA|TRBV19|TRBJ2-3|NA|13
CASSINRADTQYF
TGTGCCAGTAGTATAAACAGGGCAGATACGCAGTATTTT
>NA|TRBV25-1|TRBJ2-1|TRBD1|13
CASSGTGRRDAFF
TGTGCCAGCAGTGGGACAGGTAGGCGCGACGCGTTCTTC
>NA|TRBV5-1|TRBJ1-3|NA|14
CASSLPSSGNTIYF
TGCGCCAGCAGCTTGCCCAGCTCTGGAAACACCATATATTTT
>NA|TRBV2|TRBJ1-2|TRBD1|15
CASRHPGTGRHGYTF
TGTGCCAGCAGACATCCCGGGACAGGGCGACATGGCTACACCTTC
>NA|TRBV5-1|TRBJ2-2|NA|15
CASSYQGSLGGELFF
TGCGCCAGCAGCTACCAGGGCAGTCTGGGCGGGGAGCTGTTTTTT
>NA|TRBV6-5|TRBJ1-2|NA|15
CASSYSSGLNYGYTF
TGTGCCAGCAGTTACTCGTCGGGACTAAACTATGGCTACACCTTC
>NA|TRBV6-1|TRBJ2-3|TRBD2|14
CASSRGGAPDTQYF
TGTGCCAGCAGTCGGGGAGGGGCTCCAGATACGCAGTATTTT
>few|TRBV2|TRBJ2-3|TRBD2|18
CASSGSIPGLAGADTQYF
TGTGCCAGCAGTGGCAGCATCCCGGGACTAGCGGGAGCCGATACGCAGTATTTT
>NA|TRBV7-3|TRBJ1-1|NA|13
CASSLTRDTEAFF
TGTGCCAGCAGCTTAACCAGGGACACTGAAGCTTTCTTT
>few|TRBV5-6|TRBJ2-7|NA|14
CASSLGRAIPEQYF
TGTGCCAGCAGCTTGGGGAGGGCTATTCCCGAGCAGTACTTC
>NA|TRBV6-5|TRBJ2-7|TRBD1|12
CASRDRSYEQYF
TGTGCCAGCAGGGACAGGTCCTACGAGCAGTACTTC
>once|TRBV7-9|TRBJ2-1|NA|16
CASSLRQAGNYNEQFF
TGTGCCAGCAGCTTGAGGCAAGCGGGTAATTACAATGAGCAGTTCTTC
>NA|TRBV9|TRBJ2-7|NA|14
CASSGRDNAYEQYF
TGTGCCAGCAGCGGACGGGACAATGCCTACGAGCAGTACTTC
>NA|TRBV2|TRBJ1-6|TRBD1|18
CASRAPGTGGAFNSPLHF
TGTGCCAGCAGGGCACCCGGGACAGGGGGCGCCTTTAATTCACCCCTCCACTTT
>NA|TRBV6-1|TRBJ2-3|TRBD1|11
CASSRTGSQYF
TGTGCCAGCAGTCGGACAGGGTCGCAGTATTTT
>NA|TRBV30|TRBJ2-3|TRBD2|15
CAWSTGLAGEDTQYF
TGTGCCTGGAGTACCGGACTAGCGGGAGAAGATACGCAGTATTTT
>once|TRBV25-1|TRBJ2-5|NA|11
CASSGRVTQYF
TGTGCCAGCAGTGGCAGGGTAACCCAGTACTTC
>NA|TRBV5-1|TRBJ1-2|NA|12
CASSLAHYGYTF
TGCGCCAGCAGCTTGGCCCATTATGGCTACACCTTC
>NA|TRBV7-6|TRBJ2-3|TRBD1|15
CASSPGQGGTDTQYF
TGTGCCAGCAGCCCGGGACAGGGTGGCACAGATACGCAGTATTTT
>NA|TRBV11-2|TRBJ1-1|NA|15
CASSLLRGGGTEAFF
TGTGCCAGCAGCTTACTTAGAGGCGGAGGGACTGAAGCTTTCTTT
>NA|TRBV4-1|TRBJ1-5|TRBD1|14
CASSWDSSQQPQHF
TGCGCCAGCAGCTGGGACAGTTCTCAGCAGCCCCAGCATTTT
>NA|TRBV11-1|TRBJ1-4|NA|8
CASSSRFF
TGTGCCAGCAGCTCGAGGTTTTTT
>few|TRBV30|TRBJ1-6|NA|16
CAWSVRTYSYNSPLHF
TGTGCCTGGAGTGTACGCACTTACTCCTATAATTCACCCCTCCACTTT
>NA|TRBV10-2|TRBJ1-6|NA|12
CASSDPGSPLHF
TGCGCCAGCAGTGACCCCGGGTCACCCCTCCACTTT
>NA|TRBV6-1|TRBJ2-1|TRBD1|12
CASSDRVGAQFF
TGTGCCAGCAGCGACAGGGTGGGTGCGCAGTTCTTC
>NA|TRBV7-2|TRBJ2-2|TRBD2|17
CASSYPLAGGLNGELFF
TGTGCCAGCAGCTACCCCTTGGCGGGAGGGCTTAACGGGGAGCTGTTTTTT
>NA|TRBV29-1|TRBJ1-1|NA|12
CSVITRLAEAFF
TGCAGCGTCATTACTAGGCTGGCTGAAGCTTTCTTT
>few|TRBV7-3|TRBJ2-1|TRBD1|14
CASSPGTGGYEQFF
TGTGCCAGCTCTCCCGGGACAGGGGGCTATGAGCAGTTCTTC
>once|TRBV13|TRBJ2-1|NA|16
CASSLGRGSSYNEQFF
TGTGCCAGCAGCTTAGGACGGGGGAGCTCCTACAATGAGCAGTTCTTC
>NA|TRBV2|TRBJ1-4|TRBD1|13
CASLRDSGKKLFF
TGTGCCAGTCTCCGGGACAGTGGGAAAAAACTGTTTTTT